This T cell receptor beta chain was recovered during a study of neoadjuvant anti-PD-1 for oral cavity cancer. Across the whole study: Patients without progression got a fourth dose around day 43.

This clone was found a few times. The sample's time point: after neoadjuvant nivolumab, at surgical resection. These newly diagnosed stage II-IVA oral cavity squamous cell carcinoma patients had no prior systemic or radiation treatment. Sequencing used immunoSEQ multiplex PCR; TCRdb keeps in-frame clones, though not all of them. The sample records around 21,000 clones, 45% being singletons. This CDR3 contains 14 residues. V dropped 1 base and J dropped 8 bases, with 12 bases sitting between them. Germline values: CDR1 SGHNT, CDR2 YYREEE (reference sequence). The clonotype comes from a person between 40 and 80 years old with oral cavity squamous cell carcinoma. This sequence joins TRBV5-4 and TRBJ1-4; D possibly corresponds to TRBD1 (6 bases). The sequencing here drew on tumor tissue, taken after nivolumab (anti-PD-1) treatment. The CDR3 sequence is CASSLSGGREKLFF. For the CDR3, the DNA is TGTGCCAGCAGCTTGTCTGGGGGGCGGGAAAAACTGTTTTTT.